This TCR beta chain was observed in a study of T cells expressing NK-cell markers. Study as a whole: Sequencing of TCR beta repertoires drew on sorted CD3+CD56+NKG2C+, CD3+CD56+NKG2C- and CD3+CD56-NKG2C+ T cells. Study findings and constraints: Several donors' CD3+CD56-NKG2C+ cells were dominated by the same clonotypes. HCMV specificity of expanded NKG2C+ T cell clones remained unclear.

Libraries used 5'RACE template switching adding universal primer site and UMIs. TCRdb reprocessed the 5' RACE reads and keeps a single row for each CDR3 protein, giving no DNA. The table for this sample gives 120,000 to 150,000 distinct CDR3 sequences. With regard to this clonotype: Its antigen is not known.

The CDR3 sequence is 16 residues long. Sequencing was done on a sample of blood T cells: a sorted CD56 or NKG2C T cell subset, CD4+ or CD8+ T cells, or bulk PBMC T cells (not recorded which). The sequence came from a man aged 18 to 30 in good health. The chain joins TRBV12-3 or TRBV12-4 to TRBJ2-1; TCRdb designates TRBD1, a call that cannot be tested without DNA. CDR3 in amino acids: CASSSLSGVRDNEQFF.